The rows below give T cell receptor beta chains drawn from one sample of a study of blood T cell repertoires in COVID-19. Measured with immunoSEQ multiplex PCR; TCRdb has only the in-frame clones, and not every one. The sample contains about 210,000 clones, roughly 77% of which appear only once. The sequenced material came from PBMCs or T cells enriched from blood (not recorded which). The receptors shown here come from a man aged 35-49 years who had recovered from COVID-19. The CDR3 runs from the conserved cysteine through the conserved F or W. A D gene is named only where the DNA matches it firmly. Clone size is not always given. Where it is, it says once, few, many or a class for expanded clones.

DNA: TGTGCCAGCGGGGGGACAGGGCGGGACACCGGGGAGCTGTTTTTT
CDR3: CASGGTGRDTGELFF
D: TRBD1
J: TRBJ2-2
size: -
V: TRBV2

DNA: TGTGCCAGCAGCCAATTATCACAGACAGGGGTGGGAGCTAACTATGGCTACACCTTC
CDR3: CASSQLSQTGVGANYGYTF
D: TRBD1
J: TRBJ1-2
size: -
V: TRBV3-1/TRBV3-2

DNA: TGTGCCAGCTCACTGGGGACAGAACCTAAAGCCGTCTACACCTTC
CDR3: CASSLGTEPKAVYTF
D: TRBD1
J: TRBJ1-2
size: once
V: TRBV18

DNA: TGTGCCAGCACGGGACAGGGAATTTCCGAGCAGTACTTC
CDR3: CASTGQGISEQYF
D: TRBD1
J: TRBJ2-7
size: -
V: TRBV2

DNA: TGTGCCAGCAGCTCCGGGACAGGGGCAGAAAAACTGTTTTTT
CDR3: CASSSGTGAEKLFF
D: TRBD1
J: TRBJ1-4
size: -
V: TRBV11-2

DNA: TGTGCCAGCAGCCAGGGGGACTGGGATTCACCCCTCCACTTT
CDR3: CASSQGDWDSPLHF
D: -
J: TRBJ1-6
size: -
V: TRBV3-1/TRBV3-2

DNA: TGTGCCAGCAGCGTAGCTATCGGGACAGGGGATGAAAAACTGTTTTTT
CDR3: CASSVAIGTGDEKLFF
D: TRBD1
J: TRBJ1-4
size: -
V: TRBV9

DNA: TGCGCCAGCAGCTTTGGGCAGCCCTCCAACAATGAGCAGTTCTTC
CDR3: CASSFGQPSNNEQFF
D: -
J: TRBJ2-1
size: -
V: TRBV5-1

DNA: TGTGCCAGCAGCCACCGGGACAGGGGTGCTTTGGGAGAGCAGTACTTC
CDR3: CASSHRDRGALGEQYF
D: TRBD1
J: TRBJ2-7
size: -
V: TRBV11-2

DNA: TGCGCCAGCAGCCTTACAGCTACAACTAATGAAAAACTGTTTTTT
CDR3: CASSLTATTNEKLFF
D: -
J: TRBJ1-4
size: few
V: TRBV4-1

DNA: TGTGCCAGCAGCTTGAGCTGGGGCAGGAATAATTCACCCCTCCACTTT
CDR3: CASSLSWGRNNSPLHF
D: -
J: TRBJ1-6
size: -
V: TRBV5-8